Detailed here is one T cell receptor beta chain. This record belongs to a study of blood T cell repertoires in COVID-19. Study details: The origin of the acute and convalescent COVID-19 samples was the United States, Italy and Spain. T cells, B-cell-depleted T cells, or PBMCs provided the cDNA or gDNA that served as material.

Only in-frame clones appear in the TCRdb table, and some are missing; sequencing was by immunoSEQ multiplex PCR. This table has 150,000 to 200,000 clones, around 86% appearing once. Germline CDR1 and CDR2: SGDLS and YYNGEE. The CDR3 length is 14 residues. With 3 bases removed from V and 2 bases from J, the gap between germline ends came to 12 bases. J is TRBJ2-7 and V is TRBV9, with D perhaps TRBD2 (7 bases). The sequence was obtained from a man aged 65 to 79 with acute or convalescent COVID-19. Sample: peripheral blood. For the CDR3, the DNA is TGTGCCAGCAGCGCAACGGGGGGCCCCTACGAGCAGTACTTC. Amino acid sequence: CASSATGGPYEQYF.